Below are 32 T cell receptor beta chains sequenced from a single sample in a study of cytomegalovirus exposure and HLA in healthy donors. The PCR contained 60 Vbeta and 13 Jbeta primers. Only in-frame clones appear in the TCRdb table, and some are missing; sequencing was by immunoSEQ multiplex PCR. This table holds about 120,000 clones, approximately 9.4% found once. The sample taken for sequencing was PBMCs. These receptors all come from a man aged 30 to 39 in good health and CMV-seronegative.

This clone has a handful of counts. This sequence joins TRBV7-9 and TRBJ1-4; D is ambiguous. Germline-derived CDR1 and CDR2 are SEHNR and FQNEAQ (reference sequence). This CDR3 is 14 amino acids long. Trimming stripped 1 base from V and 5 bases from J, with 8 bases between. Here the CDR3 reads CASSLGEENEKLFF. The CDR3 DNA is TGTGCCAGCAGCTTAGGAGAAGAGAATGAAAAACTGTTTTTT.

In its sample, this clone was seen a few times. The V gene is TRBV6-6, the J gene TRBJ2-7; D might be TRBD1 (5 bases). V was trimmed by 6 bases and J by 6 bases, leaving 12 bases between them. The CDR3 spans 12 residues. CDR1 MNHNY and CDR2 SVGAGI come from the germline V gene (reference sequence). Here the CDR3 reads CASSPQGREQYF. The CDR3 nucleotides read TGTGCCAGCAGCCCGCAGGGTCGCGAGCAGTACTTC.

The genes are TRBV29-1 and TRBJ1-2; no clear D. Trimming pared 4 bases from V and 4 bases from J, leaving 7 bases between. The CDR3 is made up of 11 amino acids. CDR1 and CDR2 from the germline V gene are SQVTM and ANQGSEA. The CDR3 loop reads CSVVSSYGYTF. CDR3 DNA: TGCAGCGTTGTGTCGAGCTATGGCTACACCTTC.

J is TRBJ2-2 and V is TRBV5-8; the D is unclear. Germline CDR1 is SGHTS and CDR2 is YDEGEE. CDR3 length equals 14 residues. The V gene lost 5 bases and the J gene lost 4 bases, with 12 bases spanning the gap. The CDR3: CASSSGPTTGELFF. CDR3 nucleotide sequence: TGTGCCAGCAGTTCGGGTCCTACCACCGGGGAGCTGTTTTTT.

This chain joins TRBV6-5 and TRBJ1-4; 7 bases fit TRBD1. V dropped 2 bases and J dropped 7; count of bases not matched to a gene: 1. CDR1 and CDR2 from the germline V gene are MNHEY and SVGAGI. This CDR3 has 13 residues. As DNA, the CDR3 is TGTGCCAGCAGTTACAGGGGGCGTGAAAAACTGTTTTTT. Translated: CASSYRGREKLFF.

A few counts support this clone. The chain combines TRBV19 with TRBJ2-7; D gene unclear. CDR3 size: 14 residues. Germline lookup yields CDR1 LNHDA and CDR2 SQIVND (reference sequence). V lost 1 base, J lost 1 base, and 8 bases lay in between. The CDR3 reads CASSIGPLSYEQYF. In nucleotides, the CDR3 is TGTGCCAGTAGTATAGGCCCACTTTCCTACGAGCAGTACTTC.

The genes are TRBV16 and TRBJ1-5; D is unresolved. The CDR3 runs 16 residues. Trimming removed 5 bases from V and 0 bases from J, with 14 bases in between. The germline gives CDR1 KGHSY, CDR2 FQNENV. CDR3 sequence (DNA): TGTGCCAGCAGCACGAAGGACGGGGTTAGCAATCAGCCCCAGCATTTT. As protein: CASSTKDGVSNQPQHF.

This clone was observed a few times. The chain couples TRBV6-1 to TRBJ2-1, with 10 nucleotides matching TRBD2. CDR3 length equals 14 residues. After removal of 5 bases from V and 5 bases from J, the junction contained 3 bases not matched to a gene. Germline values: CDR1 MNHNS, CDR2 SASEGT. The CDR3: CASSRTSGDNEQFF. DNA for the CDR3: TGTGCCAGCAGTCGGACTAGCGGCGACAATGAGCAGTTCTTC.

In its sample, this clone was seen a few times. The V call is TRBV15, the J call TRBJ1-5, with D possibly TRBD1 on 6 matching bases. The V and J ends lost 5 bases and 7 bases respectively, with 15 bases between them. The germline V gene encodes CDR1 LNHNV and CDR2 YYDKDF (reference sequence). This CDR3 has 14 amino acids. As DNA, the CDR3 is TGTGCCACCAGCGAACAGGGTAGGGGGCAGCCCCAGCATTTT. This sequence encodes CATSEQGRGQPQHF. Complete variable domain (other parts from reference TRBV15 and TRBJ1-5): DAMVIQNPRYQVTQFGKPVTLSCSQTLNHNVMYWYQQKSSQAPKLLFHYYDKDFNNEADTPDNFQSRRPNTSFCFLDIRSPGLGDTAMYLCATSEQGRGQPQHFGDGTRLSIL.

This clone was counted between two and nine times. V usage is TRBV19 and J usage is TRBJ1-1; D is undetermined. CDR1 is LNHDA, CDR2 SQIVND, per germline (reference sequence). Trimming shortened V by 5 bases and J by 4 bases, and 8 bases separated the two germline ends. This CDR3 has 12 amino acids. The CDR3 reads CASSLGSTEAFF. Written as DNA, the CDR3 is TGTGCCAGTAGTCTGGGGAGCACTGAAGCTTTCTTT.

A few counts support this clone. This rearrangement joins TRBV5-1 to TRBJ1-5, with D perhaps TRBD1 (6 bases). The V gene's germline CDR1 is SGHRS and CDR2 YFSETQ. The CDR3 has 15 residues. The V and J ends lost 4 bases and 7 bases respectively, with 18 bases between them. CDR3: CASSPTPGAEQPQHF. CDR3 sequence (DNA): TGCGCCAGCAGCCCCACCCCAGGGGCGGAACAGCCCCAGCATTTT.

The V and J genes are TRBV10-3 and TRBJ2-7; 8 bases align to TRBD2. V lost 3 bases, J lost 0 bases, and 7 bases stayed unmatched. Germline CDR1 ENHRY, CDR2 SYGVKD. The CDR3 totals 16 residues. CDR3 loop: CAISDGVAGSSYEQYF. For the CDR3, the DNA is TGTGCCATCAGTGATGGGGTAGCGGGGAGCTCCTACGAGCAGTACTTC.

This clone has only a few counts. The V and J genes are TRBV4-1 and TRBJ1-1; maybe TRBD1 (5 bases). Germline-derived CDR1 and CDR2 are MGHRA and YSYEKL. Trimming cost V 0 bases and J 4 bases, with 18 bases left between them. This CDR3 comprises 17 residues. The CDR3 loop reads CASSQDLGFGAATEAFF. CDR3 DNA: TGCGCCAGCAGCCAAGATTTGGGCTTTGGGGCTGCCACTGAAGCTTTCTTT.

This CDR3 is CASMLDFSGNEQFF. The DNA for the CDR3 is TGTGCCAGCATGTTGGACTTCAGCGGCAATGAGCAGTTCTTC. The rearrangement links TRBV2 to TRBJ2-1, with D tentatively TRBD2 (5 bases). In germline, CDR1 is SNHLY, CDR2 FYNNEI. The CDR3 contains 14 residues. Trimming cost V 7 bases and J 6 bases, with 16 bases left between them. The full variable domain, its missing parts supplied by reference TRBV2 and TRBJ2-1, is EPEVTQTPSHQVTQMGQEVILRCVPISNHLYFYWYRQILGQKVEFLVSFYNNEISEKSEIFDDQFSVERPDGSNFTLKIRSTKLEDSAMYFCASMLDFSGNEQFFGPGTRLTVL.

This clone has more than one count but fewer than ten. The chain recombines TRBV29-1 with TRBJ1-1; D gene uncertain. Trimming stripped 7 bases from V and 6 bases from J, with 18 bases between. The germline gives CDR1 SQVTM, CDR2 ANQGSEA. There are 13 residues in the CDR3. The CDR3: CSGLPDGGSEAFF. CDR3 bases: TGCAGCGGCCTACCGGACGGAGGGTCTGAAGCTTTCTTT.

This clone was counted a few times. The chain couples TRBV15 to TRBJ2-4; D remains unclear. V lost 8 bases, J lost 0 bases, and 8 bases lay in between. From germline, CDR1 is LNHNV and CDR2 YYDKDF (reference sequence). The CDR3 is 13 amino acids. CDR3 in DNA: TGTGCCACCGCGTTCAAAGCCAAAAACATTCAGTACTTC. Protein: CATAFKAKNIQYF.

The CDR3 loop reads CASSLKGTGHSPSPLHF. CDR3 bases: TGTGCCAGCAGCTTAAAAGGGACAGGGCATTCGCCTTCACCCCTCCACTTT. The chain combines TRBV7-9 with TRBJ1-6, with TRBD1 identical over 9 bases. CDR3 size: 17 residues. CDR1 and CDR2 (germline): SEHNR, FQNEAQ (reference sequence). Unmatched junction bases numbered 11, after V lost 2 bases and J lost 9 bases.

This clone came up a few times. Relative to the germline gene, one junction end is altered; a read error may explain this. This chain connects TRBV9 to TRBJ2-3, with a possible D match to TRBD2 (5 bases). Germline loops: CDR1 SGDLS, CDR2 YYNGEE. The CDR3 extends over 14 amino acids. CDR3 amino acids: CATSPSSPGGTQYF. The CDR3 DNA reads TGTGCCACCAGCCCTAGTTCTCCCGGAGGTACGCAGTATTTT.

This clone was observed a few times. CDR3 in amino acids: CSALRSETQYF. In DNA form, the CDR3 reads TGCAGTGCTCTGCGCTCGGAGACCCAGTACTTC. The chain combines TRBV20-1 with TRBJ2-5; D unclear. The germline V and J ends were trimmed by 5 bases and 5 bases, with 9 bases remaining between them. CDR1 is DFQATT and CDR2 is SNEGSKA in the germline V gene (reference sequence). There are 11 residues in the CDR3.

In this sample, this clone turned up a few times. Here the CDR3 reads CASSLAILAAVQETQYF. In DNA form, the CDR3 reads TGTGCCAGCAGCTTAGCAATACTAGCGGCCGTACAAGAGACCCAGTACTTC. This sequence joins TRBV7-2 and TRBJ2-5; 8 bases are a match to TRBD2. The CDR3 spans 17 residues. CDR1 is SGHTA and CDR2 is FQGNSA in the germline V gene. Unmatched junction bases numbered 8, after V lost 0 bases and J lost 2 bases. Variable domain in full (rest from reference TRBV7-2 and TRBJ2-5): GAGVSQSPSNKVTEKGKDVELRCDPISGHTALYWYRQSLGQGLEFLIYFQGNSAPDKSGLPSDRFSAERTGGSVSTLTIQRTQQEDSAVYLCASSLAILAAVQETQYFGPGTRLLVL.

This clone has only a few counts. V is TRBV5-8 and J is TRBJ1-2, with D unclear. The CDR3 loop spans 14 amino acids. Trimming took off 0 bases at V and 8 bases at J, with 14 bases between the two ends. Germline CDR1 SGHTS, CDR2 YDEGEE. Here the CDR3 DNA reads TGTGCCAGCAGCTTGGCATGGGTTGACTCGGGCTACACCTTC. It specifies CASSLAWVDSGYTF.

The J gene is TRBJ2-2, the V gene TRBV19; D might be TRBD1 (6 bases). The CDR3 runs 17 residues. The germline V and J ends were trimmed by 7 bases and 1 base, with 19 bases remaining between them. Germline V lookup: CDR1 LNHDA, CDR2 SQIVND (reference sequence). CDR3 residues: CASTPGARGGNTGELFF. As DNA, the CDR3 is TGTGCCAGTACCCCGGGTGCCAGGGGTGGGAACACCGGGGAGCTGTTTTTT.

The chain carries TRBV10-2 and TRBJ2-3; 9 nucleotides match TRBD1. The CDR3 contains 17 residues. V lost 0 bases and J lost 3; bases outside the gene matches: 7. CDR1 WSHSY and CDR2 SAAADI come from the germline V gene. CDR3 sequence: CASSESRGQGLTDTQYF. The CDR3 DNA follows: TGCGCCAGCAGTGAGTCTCGAGGACAGGGGTTAACAGATACGCAGTATTTT.

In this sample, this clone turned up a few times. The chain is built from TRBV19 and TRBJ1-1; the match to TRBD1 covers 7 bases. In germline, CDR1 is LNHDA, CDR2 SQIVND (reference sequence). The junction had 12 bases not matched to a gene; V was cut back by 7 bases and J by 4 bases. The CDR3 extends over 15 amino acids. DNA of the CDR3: TGTGCCAGTAACCTTCAGGGGGAGCAGGTCACTGAAGCTTTCTTT. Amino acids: CASNLQGEQVTEAFF. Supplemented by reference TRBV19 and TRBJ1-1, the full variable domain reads DGGITQSPKYLFRKEGQNVTLSCEQNLNHDAMYWYRQDPGQGLRLIYYSQIVNDFQKGDIAEGYSVSREKKESFPLTVTSAQKNPTAFYLCASNLQGEQVTEAFFGQGTRLTVV.

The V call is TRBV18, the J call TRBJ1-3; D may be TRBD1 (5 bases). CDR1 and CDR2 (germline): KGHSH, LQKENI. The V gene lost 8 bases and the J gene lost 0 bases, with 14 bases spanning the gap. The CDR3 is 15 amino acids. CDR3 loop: CASANGGNSGNTIYF. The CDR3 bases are TGTGCCAGCGCTAACGGGGGGAACTCTGGAAACACCATATATTTT. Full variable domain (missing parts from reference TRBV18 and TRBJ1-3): NAGVMQNPRHLVRRRGQEARLRCSPMKGHSHVYWYRQLPEEGLKFMVYLQKENIIDESGMPKERFSAEFPKEGPSILRIQQVVRGDSAAYFCASANGGNSGNTIYFGEGSWLTVV.

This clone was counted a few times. DNA of the CDR3: TGCGCCAGCAGCCGCGCAGGGACATGGAGCACCGGGGAGCTGTTTTTT. Translation gives CASSRAGTWSTGELFF. The chain uses TRBV5-1 and TRBJ2-2, with D perhaps matching TRBD1 (6 bases). In germline, CDR1 is SGHRS, CDR2 YFSETQ. The CDR3 totals 16 residues. Trimming removed 4 bases at V and 4 bases at J, with 17 bases between.

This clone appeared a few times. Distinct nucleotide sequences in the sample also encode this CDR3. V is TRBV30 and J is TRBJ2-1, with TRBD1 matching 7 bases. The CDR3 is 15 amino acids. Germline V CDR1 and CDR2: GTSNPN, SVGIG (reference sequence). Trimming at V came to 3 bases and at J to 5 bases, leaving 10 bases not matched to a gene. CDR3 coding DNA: TGTGCCTGGAGAGCCTGGACAGGACCTCACAATGAGCAGTTCTTC. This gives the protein CAWRAWTGPHNEQFF.

This CDR3 is CASSPGGAGGWGNEQFF. The CDR3 DNA reads as TGCGCCAGCAGCCCGGGGGGCGCGGGGGGCTGGGGCAATGAGCAGTTCTTC. This chain links TRBV5-1 with TRBJ2-1; 8 bases map to TRBD2. The V gene's germline CDR1 is SGHRS and CDR2 YFSETQ. The CDR3 covers 17 residues. V lost 4 bases, J lost 6 bases, and 15 bases stayed unmatched.

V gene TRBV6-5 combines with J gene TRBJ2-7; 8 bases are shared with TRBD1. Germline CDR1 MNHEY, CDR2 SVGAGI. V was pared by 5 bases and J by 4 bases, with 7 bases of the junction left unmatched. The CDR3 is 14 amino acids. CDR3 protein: CASSPGTGFYEQYF. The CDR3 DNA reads TGTGCCAGCAGTCCGGGGACAGGTTTTTACGAGCAGTACTTC.

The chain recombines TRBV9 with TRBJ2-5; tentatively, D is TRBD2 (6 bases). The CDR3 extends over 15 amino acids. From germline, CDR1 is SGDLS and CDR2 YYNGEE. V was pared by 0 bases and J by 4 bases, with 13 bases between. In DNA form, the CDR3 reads TGTGCCAGCAGCGTAGATTGGCTAGCGCGAGAGACCCAGTACTTC. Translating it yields CASSVDWLARETQYF.

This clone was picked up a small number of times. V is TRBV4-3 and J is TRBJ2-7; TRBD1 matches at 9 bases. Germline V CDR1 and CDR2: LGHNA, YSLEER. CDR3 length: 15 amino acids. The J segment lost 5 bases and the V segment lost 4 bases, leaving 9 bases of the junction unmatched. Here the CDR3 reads CASSPTGTGTHEQYF. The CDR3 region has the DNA TGCGCCAGCAGCCCAACCGGGACAGGGACTCACGAGCAGTACTTC.

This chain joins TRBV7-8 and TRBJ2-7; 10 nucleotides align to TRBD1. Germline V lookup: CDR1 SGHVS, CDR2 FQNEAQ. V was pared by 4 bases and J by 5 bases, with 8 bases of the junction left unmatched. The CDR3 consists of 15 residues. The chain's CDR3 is CASSSPGQGRNEQYF. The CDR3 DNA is TGTGCCAGCAGCTCCCCGGGACAGGGGCGAAACGAGCAGTACTTC.